This entry is about one TCR beta chain. The sample comes from a study of blood T cell repertoires in COVID-19. In the authors' methods: Amplified reference gene primers provided the basis for estimating nucleated cell counts. This table comes from immunoSEQ multiplex PCR, and its TCRdb copy is limited to in-frame clones, with some not included. From that table come the V and J calls and clone size; the DNA was used to work out D and trimming. The sample shows 100,000 to 120,000 clones, 81% of them seen only once. CDR3 length: 14 amino acids. V shed 2 bases, J shed 5 bases, and the junction held 2 bases outside the gene matches. The germline V gene has CDR1 SGHDT and CDR2 YYEEEE.

The specimen was peripheral blood. V usage is TRBV5-6 and J usage is TRBJ2-1; 9 nucleotides align to TRBD2. The source is an elderly man with acute or convalescent COVID-19. CDR3 amino acids: CASSFSGSNNEQFF. In DNA, the CDR3 is TGTGCCAGCAGCTTTAGCGGGAGTAACAATGAGCAGTTCTTC. Full variable domain (remainder filled in from reference TRBV5-6 and TRBJ2-1): DAGVTQSPTHLIKTRGQQVTLRCSPKSGHDTVSWYQQALGQGPQFIFQYYEEEERQRGNFPDRFSGHQFPNYSSELNVNALLLGDSALYLCASSFSGSNNEQFFGPGTRLTVL.